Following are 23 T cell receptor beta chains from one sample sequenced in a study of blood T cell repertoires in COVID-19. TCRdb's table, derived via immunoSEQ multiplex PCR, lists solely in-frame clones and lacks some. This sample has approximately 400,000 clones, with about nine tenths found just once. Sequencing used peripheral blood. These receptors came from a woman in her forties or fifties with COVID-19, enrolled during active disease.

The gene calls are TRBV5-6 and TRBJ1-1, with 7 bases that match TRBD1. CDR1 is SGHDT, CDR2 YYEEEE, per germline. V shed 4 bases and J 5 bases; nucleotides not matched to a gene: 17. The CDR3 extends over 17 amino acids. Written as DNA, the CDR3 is TGTGCCAGCAGCCCCGGACAGGAAGAACGGTGGAGGACTGAAGCTTTCTTT. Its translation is CASSPGQEERWRTEAFF.

CDR3 DNA sequence: TGTGCCAGCAGCTTAGGGGGGCTCGGTCAGCCCCAGCATTTT. Its translation is CASSLGGLGQPQHF. V gene TRBV7-9 combines with J gene TRBJ1-5; the D gene is possibly TRBD1 (6 bases). There are 14 residues in the CDR3. Germline V CDR1 and CDR2: SEHNR, FQNEAQ (reference sequence). V was pared by 1 base and J by 6 bases, with 10 bases between.

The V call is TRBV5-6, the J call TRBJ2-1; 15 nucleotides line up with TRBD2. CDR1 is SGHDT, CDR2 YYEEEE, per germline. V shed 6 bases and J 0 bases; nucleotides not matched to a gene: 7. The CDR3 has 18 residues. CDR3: CASTRTSGGASSYNEQFF. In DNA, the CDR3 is TGTGCCAGCACCCGGACTAGCGGGGGGGCGAGCTCCTACAATGAGCAGTTCTTC. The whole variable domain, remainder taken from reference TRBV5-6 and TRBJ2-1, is DAGVTQSPTHLIKTRGQQVTLRCSPKSGHDTVSWYQQALGQGPQFIFQYYEEEERQRGNFPDRFSGHQFPNYSSELNVNALLLGDSALYLCASTRTSGGASSYNEQFFGPGTRLTVL.

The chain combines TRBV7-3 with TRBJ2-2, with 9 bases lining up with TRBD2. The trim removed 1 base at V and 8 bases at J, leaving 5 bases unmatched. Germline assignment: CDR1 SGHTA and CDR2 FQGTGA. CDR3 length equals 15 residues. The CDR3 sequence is CASSLMGLAGGELFF. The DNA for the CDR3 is TGTGCCAGCAGCTTAATGGGACTAGCCGGGGGGGAGCTGTTTTTT.

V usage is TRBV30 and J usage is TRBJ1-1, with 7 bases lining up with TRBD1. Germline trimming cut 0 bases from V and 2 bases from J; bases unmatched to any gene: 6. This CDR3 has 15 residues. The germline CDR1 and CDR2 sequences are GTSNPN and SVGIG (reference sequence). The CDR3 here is CAWSVGTDFNTEAFF. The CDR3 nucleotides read TGTGCCTGGAGTGTCGGGACAGATTTTAACACTGAAGCTTTCTTT.

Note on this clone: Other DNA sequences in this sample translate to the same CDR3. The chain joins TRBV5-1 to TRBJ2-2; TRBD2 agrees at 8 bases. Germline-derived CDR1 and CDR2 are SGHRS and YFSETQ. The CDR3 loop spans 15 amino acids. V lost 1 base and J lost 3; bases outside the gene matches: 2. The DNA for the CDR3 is TGCGCCAGCAGCTTGCGTAGCGGGGACACCGGGGAGCTGTTTTTT. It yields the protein CASSLRSGDTGELFF.

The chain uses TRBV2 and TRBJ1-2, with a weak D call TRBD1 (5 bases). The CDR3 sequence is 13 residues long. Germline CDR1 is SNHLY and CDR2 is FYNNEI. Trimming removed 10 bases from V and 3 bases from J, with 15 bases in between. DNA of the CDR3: TGTGCCATCCAGACAGATACCCACTATGGCTACACCTTC. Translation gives CAIQTDTHYGYTF. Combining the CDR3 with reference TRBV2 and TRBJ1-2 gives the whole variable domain EPEVTQTPSHQVTQMGQEVILRCVPISNHLYFYWYRQILGQKVEFLVSFYNNEISEKSEIFDDQFSVERPDGSNFTLKIRSTKLEDSAMYFCAIQTDTHYGYTFGSGTRLTVV.

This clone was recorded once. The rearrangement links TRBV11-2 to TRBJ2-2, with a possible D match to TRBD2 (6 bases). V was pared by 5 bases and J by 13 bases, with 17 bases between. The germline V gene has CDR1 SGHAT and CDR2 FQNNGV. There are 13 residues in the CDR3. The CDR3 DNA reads TGTGCCAGCAGCCCCTCGGGGGTGGTTGGGCTGTTTTTT. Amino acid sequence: CASSPSGVVGLFF.

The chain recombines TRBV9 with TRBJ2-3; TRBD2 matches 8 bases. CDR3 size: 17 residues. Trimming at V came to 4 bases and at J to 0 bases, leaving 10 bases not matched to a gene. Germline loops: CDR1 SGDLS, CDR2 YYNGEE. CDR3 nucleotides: TGTGCCAGCAGCTTCGGGGGGGCGGCGGTTAGCACAGATACGCAGTATTTT. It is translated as CASSFGGAAVSTDTQYF.

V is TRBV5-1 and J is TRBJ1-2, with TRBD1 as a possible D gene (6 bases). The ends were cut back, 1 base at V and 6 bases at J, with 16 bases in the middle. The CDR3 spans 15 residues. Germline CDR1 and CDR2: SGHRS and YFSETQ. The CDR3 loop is CASSLLGQGKDGYTF. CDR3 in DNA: TGCGCCAGCAGCTTGCTTGGGCAGGGGAAGGATGGCTACACCTTC.

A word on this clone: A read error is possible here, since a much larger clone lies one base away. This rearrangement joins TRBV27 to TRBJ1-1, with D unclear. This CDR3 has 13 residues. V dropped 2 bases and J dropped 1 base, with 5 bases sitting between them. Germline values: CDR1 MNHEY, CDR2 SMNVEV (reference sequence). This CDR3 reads CASSLQENTEAFF. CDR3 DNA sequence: TGTGCCAGCAGTTTACAGGAGAACACTGAAGCTTTCTTT.

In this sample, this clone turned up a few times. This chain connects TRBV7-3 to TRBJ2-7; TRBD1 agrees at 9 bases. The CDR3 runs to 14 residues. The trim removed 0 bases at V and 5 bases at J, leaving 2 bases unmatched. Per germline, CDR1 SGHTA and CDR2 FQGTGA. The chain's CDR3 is CASSLTGTGHEQYF. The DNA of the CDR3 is TGTGCCAGCAGCTTAACCGGGACAGGGCACGAGCAGTACTTC.

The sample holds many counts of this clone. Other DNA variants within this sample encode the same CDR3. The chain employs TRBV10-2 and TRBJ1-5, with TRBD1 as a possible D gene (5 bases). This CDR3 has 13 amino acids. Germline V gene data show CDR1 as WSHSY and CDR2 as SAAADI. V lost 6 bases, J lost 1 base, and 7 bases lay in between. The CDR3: CASSRESNQPQHF. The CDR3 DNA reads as TGCGCCAGCAGCAGGGAAAGCAATCAGCCCCAGCATTTT.

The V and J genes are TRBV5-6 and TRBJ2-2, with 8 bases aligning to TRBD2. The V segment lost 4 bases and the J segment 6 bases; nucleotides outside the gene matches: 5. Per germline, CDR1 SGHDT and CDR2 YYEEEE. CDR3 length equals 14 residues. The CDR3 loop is CASSRGLVAGELFF. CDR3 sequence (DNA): TGTGCCAGCAGCCGGGGACTAGTAGCCGGGGAGCTGTTTTTT.

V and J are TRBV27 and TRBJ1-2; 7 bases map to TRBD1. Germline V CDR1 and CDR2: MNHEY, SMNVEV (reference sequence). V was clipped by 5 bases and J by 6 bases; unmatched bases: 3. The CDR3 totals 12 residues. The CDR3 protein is CASSPTGDGYTF. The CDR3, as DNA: TGTGCCAGCAGTCCAACAGGGGATGGCTACACCTTC.

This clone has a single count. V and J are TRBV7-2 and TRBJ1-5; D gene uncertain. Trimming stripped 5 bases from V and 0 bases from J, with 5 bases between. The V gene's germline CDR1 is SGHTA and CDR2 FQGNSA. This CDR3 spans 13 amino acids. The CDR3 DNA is TGTGCCAGCAGCCCAAATAGCAATCAGCCCCAGCATTTT. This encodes CASSPNSNQPQHF.

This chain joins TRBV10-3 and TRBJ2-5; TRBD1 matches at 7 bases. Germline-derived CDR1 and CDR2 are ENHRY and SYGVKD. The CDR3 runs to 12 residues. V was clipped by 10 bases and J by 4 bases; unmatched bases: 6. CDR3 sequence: CATKRDRETQYF. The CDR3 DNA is TGTGCCACCAAACGGGACAGAGAGACCCAGTACTTC.

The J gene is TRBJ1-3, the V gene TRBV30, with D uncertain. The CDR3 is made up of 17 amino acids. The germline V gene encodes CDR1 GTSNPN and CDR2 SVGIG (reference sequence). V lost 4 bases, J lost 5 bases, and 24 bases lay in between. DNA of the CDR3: TGTGCCTGGATATTATCACGAGGAGGGTCCCTCAGAAACACCATATATTTT. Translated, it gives CAWILSRGGSLRNTIYF.

The CDR3 DNA is TGTGCCAGCAGGACAGGGTGGTTTCACTATGGCTACACCTTC. This translates into CASRTGWFHYGYTF. V is TRBV21-1 and J is TRBJ1-2; the table names TRBD1, a call not compared with the DNA. TRBV21-1 is tagged as a pseudogene. The CDR3 totals 14 residues.

The CDR3 region has the DNA TGTGCCAGCAGTGTGGGGGCGGCCACTGAAGCTTTCTTT. Translation gives CASSVGAATEAFF. The chain combines TRBV2 with TRBJ1-1, with a tentative D call TRBD1 (6 bases). The germline CDR1 and CDR2 sequences are SNHLY and FYNNEI. The length of the CDR3 is 13 residues. Trimming cost V 4 bases and J 4 bases, with 10 bases left between them.

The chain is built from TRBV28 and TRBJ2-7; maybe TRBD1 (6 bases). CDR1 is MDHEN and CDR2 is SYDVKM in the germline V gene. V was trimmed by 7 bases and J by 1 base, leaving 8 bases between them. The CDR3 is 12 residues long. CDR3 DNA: TGTGCCAGCAATACAGGGTCCTACGAGCAGTACTTC. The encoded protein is CASNTGSYEQYF.

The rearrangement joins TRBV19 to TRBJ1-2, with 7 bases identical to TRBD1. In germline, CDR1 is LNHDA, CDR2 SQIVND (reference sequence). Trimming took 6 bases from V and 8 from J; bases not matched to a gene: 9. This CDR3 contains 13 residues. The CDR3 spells CASRQGLGFGYTF. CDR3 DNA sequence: TGTGCCAGTAGACAGGGGCTCGGGTTCGGCTACACCTTC.

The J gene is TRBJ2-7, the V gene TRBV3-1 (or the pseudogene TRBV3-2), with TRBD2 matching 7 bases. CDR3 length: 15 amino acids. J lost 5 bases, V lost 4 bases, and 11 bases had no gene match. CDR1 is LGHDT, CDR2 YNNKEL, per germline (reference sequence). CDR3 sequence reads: CASSPSRGNVDEQYF. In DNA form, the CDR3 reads TGTGCCAGCAGCCCTTCGCGGGGGAACGTCGACGAGCAGTACTTC.